The 27 T cell receptor beta chains given below trace back to one sample, sequenced in a study of T cell responses to AZD1222 COVID-19 vaccine. TCRdb's table, derived via immunoSEQ multiplex PCR, lists solely in-frame clones and lacks some. The sample contains about 100,000 clones, 85% to 95% of which appear only once. The specimen comprised peripheral blood, sampled 28 days after the second AZD1222 dose. The receptor set was obtained from an adult who received the AZD1222 COVID-19 vaccine.

V gene TRBV11-2 combines with J gene TRBJ2-2; a weak D match, TRBD2 (6 bases). CDR3 size: 15 residues. The V end was cut by 6 bases, the J end by 5 bases, with 16 bases between. Germline CDR1 is SGHAT and CDR2 is FQNNGV. CDR3: CASRWDSSGTGELFF. In DNA, the CDR3 is TGTGCCAGCAGATGGGACTCTTCGGGTACCGGGGAGCTGTTTTTT.

The chain joins TRBV5-1 to TRBJ2-2, with TRBD2 matching 11 bases. V gave up 4 bases and J gave up 5 bases; unmatched junction bases: 10. The CDR3 extends over 17 amino acids. CDR1 is SGHRS, CDR2 YFSETQ, per germline. Here the CDR3 reads CASSDVSGGAVTGELFF. CDR3 sequence (DNA): TGCGCCAGCAGCGACGTTAGCGGGGGGGCCGTTACCGGGGAGCTGTTTTTT.

The chain couples TRBV30 to TRBJ1-5; weak D call: TRBD1 (6 bases). Between the trimmed V and J ends, which lost 3 bases and 5 bases, there was a span of 11 bases. The CDR3 is 13 amino acids. The germline V gene encodes CDR1 GTSNPN and CDR2 SVGIG (reference sequence). Here the CDR3 DNA reads TGTGCCTGGAGCGGGGGACACGATCAGCCCCAGCATTTT. Translated, it gives CAWSGGHDQPQHF. The full variable domain, rest sourced from reference TRBV30 and TRBJ1-5, is SQTIHQWPATLVQPVGSPLSLECTVEGTSNPNLYWYRQAAGRGLQLLFYSVGIGQISSEVPQNLSASRPQDRQFILSSKKLLLSDSGFYLCAWSGGHDQPQHFGDGTRLSIL.

The chain couples TRBV28 to TRBJ1-4; TRBD1 matches 10 bases. Germline values: CDR1 MDHEN, CDR2 SYDVKM. The CDR3 extends over 14 amino acids. Trimming cost V 5 bases and J 6 bases; bases outside gene matches: 3. For the CDR3, the DNA is TGTGCCAGCAGTCGACAGGGGGCGGATGAAAAACTGTTTTTT. This gives the protein CASSRQGADEKLFF.

The CDR3 nucleotides read TGCGCCAGCAGCTTGGGACAGGGAGGTTACTATGGCTACACCTTC. Its protein product is CASSLGQGGYYGYTF. V usage is TRBV5-1 and J usage is TRBJ1-2; 7 bases match TRBD1. V trimming: 0 bases; J trimming: 3 bases; junction bases outside the gene matches: 5. Germline V gene data show CDR1 as SGHRS and CDR2 as YFSETQ. The CDR3 totals 15 residues.

This clone has more than one count but fewer than ten. The chain is built from TRBV2 and TRBJ2-2, with TRBD2 matching 7 bases. This CDR3 contains 19 residues. Germline assignment: CDR1 SNHLY and CDR2 FYNNEI. V lost 5 bases to trimming and J lost 4 bases; unmatched junction nucleotides: 19. This CDR3 is CASSQPGVGGPRGTGELFF. For the CDR3, the DNA is TGTGCCAGCAGTCAACCCGGGGTGGGAGGGCCGCGAGGCACCGGGGAGCTGTTTTTT.

In its sample, this clone was seen once. CDR3: CASSLTSGTDTQYF. CDR3 DNA: TGCGCCAGCAGCTTGACTAGCGGCACAGATACGCAGTATTTT. This chain uses TRBV5-1 with TRBJ2-3; TRBD2 aligns across 7 bases. With 1 base clipped from V and 1 base from J, the junction kept 0 bases outside the gene matches. Per germline, CDR1 SGHRS and CDR2 YFSETQ. This CDR3 comprises 14 residues.

The rearrangement joins TRBV11-2 to TRBJ1-3, with 7 bases that match TRBD1. CDR3 size: 14 residues. Germline values: CDR1 SGHAT, CDR2 FQNNGV. V trimming: 5 bases; J trimming: 4 bases; junction bases outside the gene matches: 5. As DNA, the CDR3 is TGTGCCAGCAGCCCTACAGGGGTCGGAAACACCATATATTTT. Translating gives CASSPTGVGNTIYF. The full variable domain, rest sourced from reference TRBV11-2 and TRBJ1-3, is EAGVAQSPRYKIIEKRQSVAFWCNPISGHATLYWYQQILGQGPKLLIQFQNNGVVDDSQLPKDRFSAERLKGVDSTLKIQPAKLEDSAVYLCASSPTGVGNTIYFGEGSWLTVV.

The chain links TRBV3-1 (or the pseudogene TRBV3-2) to TRBJ1-1; no reliable D call. The ends were cut back, 10 bases at V and 0 bases at J, with 9 bases in the middle. Germline V lookup: CDR1 LGHDT, CDR2 YNNKEL (reference sequence). The CDR3 spans 12 residues. CDR3 region: CATATLNTEAFF. CDR3 nucleotides: TGTGCCACCGCGACTTTGAACACTGAAGCTTTCTTT.

The rearrangement joins TRBV5-1 to TRBJ2-5; 7 nucleotides agree with TRBD2. The CDR3 is made up of 15 amino acids. Germline values: CDR1 SGHRS, CDR2 YFSETQ. V trimming: 4 bases; J trimming: 5 bases; junction bases outside the gene matches: 11. The CDR3 protein is CASSAFSLGGETQYF. Written as DNA, the CDR3 is TGCGCCAGCAGCGCATTTTCCCTGGGAGGGGAGACCCAGTACTTC.

This chain uses TRBV18 with TRBJ2-2; D ambiguous. CDR1 and CDR2 (germline): KGHSH, LQKENI. V lost 5 bases, J lost 1 base, and 5 bases lay in between. CDR3 length: 13 amino acids. The CDR3 is CASSLLNTGELFF. CDR3 in DNA: TGTGCCAGCTCATTATTGAACACCGGGGAGCTGTTTTTT.

The rearrangement joins TRBV6-5 to TRBJ1-1; D ambiguous. Between the trimmed V and J ends, which lost 6 bases and 3 bases, there was a span of 11 bases. The CDR3 has 13 residues. Germline V gene sequence: CDR1 MNHEY, CDR2 SVGAGI. The CDR3 is CASSSGGHTEAFF. The CDR3 DNA follows: TGTGCCAGCAGCTCAGGAGGCCACACTGAAGCTTTCTTT.

This clone was recorded only once. J is TRBJ1-6 and V is TRBV15, with no clear D. The V end lost 0 bases, the J end lost 6 bases, and 12 bases lay between the germline ends. From germline, CDR1 is LNHNV and CDR2 YYDKDF (reference sequence). The CDR3 runs to 16 residues. The CDR3 nucleotides are TGTGCCACCAGCAGAGATATGTACGGCGGTAATTCACCCCTCCACTTT. It translates to CATSRDMYGGNSPLHF.

This chain joins TRBV18 and TRBJ2-3, with D uncertain. Per the germline V gene, CDR1 is KGHSH and CDR2 is LQKENI. This CDR3 has 15 amino acids. The V end lost 6 bases, the J end lost 2 bases, and 15 bases lay between the germline ends. CDR3 coding DNA: TGTGCCAGCTCTCCTGGAGTGGCCTTCACAGATACGCAGTATTTT. Translating gives CASSPGVAFTDTQYF.

This clone occurred once. The chain employs TRBV19 and TRBJ1-5; 8 bases agree with TRBD1. The germline V gene has CDR1 LNHDA and CDR2 SQIVND (reference sequence). After removal of 3 bases from V and 1 base from J, the junction contained 5 bases not matched to a gene. The CDR3 has 16 amino acids. CDR3 in amino acids: CASSIRGDRSNQPQHF. The CDR3 DNA reads as TGTGCCAGTAGTATCAGAGGGGACAGGAGCAATCAGCCCCAGCATTTT. The variable domain in full, with the rest retrieved from reference TRBV19 and TRBJ1-5, is DGGITQSPKYLFRKEGQNVTLSCEQNLNHDAMYWYRQDPGQGLRLIYYSQIVNDFQKGDIAEGYSVSREKKESFPLTVTSAQKNPTAFYLCASSIRGDRSNQPQHFGDGTRLSIL.

V usage is TRBV13 and J usage is TRBJ1-6; a weak D match, TRBD1 (5 bases). Germline lookup yields CDR1 PRHDT and CDR2 FYEKMQ (reference sequence). Deletions cut 0 bases from V and 7 bases from J, with 13 bases between. The CDR3 has 16 residues. CDR3 DNA: TGTGCCAGCAGCTTAGGCCGCAGGGCAACCAATTCACCCCTCCACTTT. Its translation: CASSLGRRATNSPLHF.

The V call is TRBV5-4, the J call TRBJ2-1, with 7 positions matching TRBD2. Germline trimming cut 4 bases from V and 8 bases from J; bases unmatched to any gene: 0. The V gene's germline CDR1 is SGHNT and CDR2 YYREEE (reference sequence). The CDR3 sequence is 11 residues long. In DNA, the CDR3 is TGTGCCAGCAGCCTAGCGGATGAGCAGTTCTTC. Amino acids: CASSLADEQFF.

The rearrangement uses TRBV12-3 or TRBV12-4 and TRBJ1-2; TRBD1 might be the D (6 bases). There are 12 residues in the CDR3. Trimming cost V 8 bases and J 3 bases, with 10 bases left between them. Here the CDR3 reads CASQQGDYGYTF. The CDR3 region has the DNA TGTGCCAGCCAACAGGGCGACTATGGCTACACCTTC.

The J gene is TRBJ2-1, the V gene TRBV7-6, with D possibly called TRBD1 or TRBD2 (5 bases each). The CDR3 runs to 15 residues. Per germline, CDR1 SGHVS and CDR2 FNYEAQ. Trimming stripped 5 bases from V and 0 bases from J, with 11 bases between. The CDR3 loop is CASSGGFFSYNEQFF. For the CDR3, the DNA is TGTGCCAGCAGCGGGGGTTTTTTCTCCTACAATGAGCAGTTCTTC.

The chain combines TRBV29-1 with TRBJ1-2; unclear D gene. The CDR3 runs to 10 residues. V lost 3 bases and J 4 bases, leaving 3 bases between the germline ends. Germline V gene lookup returns CDR1 SQVTM and CDR2 ANQGSEA. The CDR3 reads CSVDTYGYTF. DNA of the CDR3: TGCAGCGTTGACACCTATGGCTACACCTTC.

In this sample, this clone turned up once. The chain is built from TRBV9 and TRBJ2-7; D is unclear. This CDR3 comprises 13 residues. Germline lookup yields CDR1 SGDLS and CDR2 YYNGEE. V dropped 0 bases and J dropped 1 base, with 5 bases sitting between them. The CDR3 coding sequence is TGTGCCAGCAGCGTAGGGCCTTCCTACGAGCAGTACTTC. Encoded protein: CASSVGPSYEQYF.

The V and J genes are TRBV4-1 and TRBJ2-3; D gene ambiguous. The V gene lost 0 bases and the J gene lost 5 bases, with 9 bases spanning the gap. Per the germline V gene, CDR1 is MGHRA and CDR2 is YSYEKL. The CDR3 is made up of 14 amino acids. The CDR3 DNA reads TGCGCCAGCAGCCAAGATTCGAACCAAGATACGCAGTATTTT. Protein product: CASSQDSNQDTQYF.

V usage is TRBV2 and J usage is TRBJ2-7; unclear D gene. Trimming took off 7 bases at V and 4 bases at J, with 8 bases between the two ends. The length of the CDR3 is 11 residues. CDR1 is SNHLY, CDR2 FYNNEI, per germline. The CDR3 region is CASNDVYEQYF. In DNA, the CDR3 is TGTGCCAGCAATGACGTGTACGAGCAGTACTTC. Complete variable domain (other parts from reference TRBV2 and TRBJ2-7): EPEVTQTPSHQVTQMGQEVILRCVPISNHLYFYWYRQILGQKVEFLVSFYNNEISEKSEIFDDQFSVERPDGSNFTLKIRSTKLEDSAMYFCASNDVYEQYFGPGTRLTVT.

The chain combines TRBV19 with TRBJ2-7; possibly TRBD2 for D (6 bases). V was cut by 5 bases and J by 5 bases, with 13 bases left in between. Germline values: CDR1 LNHDA, CDR2 SQIVND (reference sequence). The CDR3 loop spans 13 amino acids. CDR3: CASSPGGSDEQYF. The CDR3, as DNA: TGTGCCAGTAGTCCTGGGGGGTCTGACGAGCAGTACTTC.

Notes on this clone: Other DNA sequences in this sample translate to the same CDR3. This rearrangement joins TRBV5-1 to TRBJ2-5; 7 positions match TRBD1. Germline V gives CDR1 SGHRS, CDR2 YFSETQ. V lost 0 bases, J lost 2 bases, and 1 base stayed unmatched. CDR3 length: 14 residues. CDR3 in DNA: TGCGCCAGCAGCTTGGGGGACAGACAAGAGACCCAGTACTTC. Its translation: CASSLGDRQETQYF.

The rearrangement joins TRBV28 to TRBJ2-7; no clear D. Germline V gene lookup returns CDR1 MDHEN and CDR2 SYDVKM. The CDR3 runs 11 residues. The V gene lost 5 bases and the J gene lost 5 bases, with 7 bases spanning the gap. CDR3 nucleotides: TGTGCCAGCAGTGTAACCCACGAGCAGTACTTC. Its protein is CASSVTHEQYF.

The genes are TRBV5-6 and TRBJ2-7, with D unclear. The length of the CDR3 is 15 residues. The germline V gene encodes CDR1 SGHDT and CDR2 YYEEEE. The ends were cut back, 2 bases at V and 10 bases at J, with 22 bases in the middle. Here the CDR3 reads CASSFYGRSSADQYF. CDR3 sequence (DNA): TGTGCCAGCAGCTTTTATGGCAGGAGTTCCGCTGATCAGTACTTC.